This T cell receptor beta chain was recovered during a study of cytomegalovirus exposure and HLA in healthy donors. Primers for the PCR totalled 60 Vbeta and 13 Jbeta. Libraries were prepared by immunoSEQ multiplex PCR; TCRdb keeps only in-frame clonotypes and omits some of them. In the table there are approximately 99,000 clones, about 81% of which are singletons. Study results and limitations: Information on immune exposure was restricted to one variable (CMV serostatus).

About this clone: Its matching antigen is unknown.

The germline V and J ends were trimmed by 3 bases and 6 bases, with 9 bases remaining between them. Germline CDR1 and CDR2: SGHNT and YYREEE (reference sequence). CDR3 size: 13 residues. Specimen: PBMCs. J is TRBJ2-2 and V is TRBV5-4; no clear D. This sequence originates from a man aged 40-49 years in good health and CMV-seropositive. The CDR3 loop is CASSSPGAGELFF. DNA for the CDR3: TGTGCCAGCAGCTCTCCAGGCGCCGGGGAGCTGTTTTTT.